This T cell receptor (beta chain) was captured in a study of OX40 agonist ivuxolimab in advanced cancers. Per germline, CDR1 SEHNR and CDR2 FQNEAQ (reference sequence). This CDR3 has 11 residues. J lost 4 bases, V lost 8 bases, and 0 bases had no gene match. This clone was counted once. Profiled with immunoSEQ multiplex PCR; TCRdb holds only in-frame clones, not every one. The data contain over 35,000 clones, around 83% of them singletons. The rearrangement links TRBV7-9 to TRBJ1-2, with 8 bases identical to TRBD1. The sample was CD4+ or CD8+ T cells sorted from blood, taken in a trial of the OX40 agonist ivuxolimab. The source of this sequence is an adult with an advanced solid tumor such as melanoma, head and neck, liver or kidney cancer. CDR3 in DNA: TGTGCCAGCGGACAGGGCTATGGCTACACCTTC. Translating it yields CASGQGYGYTF.